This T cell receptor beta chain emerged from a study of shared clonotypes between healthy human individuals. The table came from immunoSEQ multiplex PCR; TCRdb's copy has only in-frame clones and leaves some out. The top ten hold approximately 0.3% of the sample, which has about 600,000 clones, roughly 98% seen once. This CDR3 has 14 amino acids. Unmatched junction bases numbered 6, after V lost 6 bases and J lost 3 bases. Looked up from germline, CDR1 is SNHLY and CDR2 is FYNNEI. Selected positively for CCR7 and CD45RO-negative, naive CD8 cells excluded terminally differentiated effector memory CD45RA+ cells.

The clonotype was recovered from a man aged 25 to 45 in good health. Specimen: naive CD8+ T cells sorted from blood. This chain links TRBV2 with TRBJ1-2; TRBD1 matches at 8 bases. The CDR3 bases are TGTGCCAGCAGCCACGGACAGGGTTACTATGGCTACACCTTC. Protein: CASSHGQGYYGYTF.